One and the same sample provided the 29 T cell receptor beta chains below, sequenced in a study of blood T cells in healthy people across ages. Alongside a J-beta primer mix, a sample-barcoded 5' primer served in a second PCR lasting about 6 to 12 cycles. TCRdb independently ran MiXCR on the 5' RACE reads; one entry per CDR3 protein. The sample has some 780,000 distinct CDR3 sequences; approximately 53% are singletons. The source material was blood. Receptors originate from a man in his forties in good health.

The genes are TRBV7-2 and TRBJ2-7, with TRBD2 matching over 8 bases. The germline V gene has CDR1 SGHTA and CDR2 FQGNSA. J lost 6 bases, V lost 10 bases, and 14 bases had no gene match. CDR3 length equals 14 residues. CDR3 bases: TGTGCCACCGACGAAAGCGGGAGTGTCGGCGAGCAGTACTTC. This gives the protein CATDESGSVGEQYF. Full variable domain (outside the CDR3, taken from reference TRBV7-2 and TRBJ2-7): GAGVSQSPSNKVTEKGKDVELRCDPISGHTALYWYRQSLGQGLEFLIYFQGNSAPDKSGLPSDRFSAERTGGSVSTLTIQRTQQEDSAVYLCATDESGSVGEQYFGPGTRLTVT.

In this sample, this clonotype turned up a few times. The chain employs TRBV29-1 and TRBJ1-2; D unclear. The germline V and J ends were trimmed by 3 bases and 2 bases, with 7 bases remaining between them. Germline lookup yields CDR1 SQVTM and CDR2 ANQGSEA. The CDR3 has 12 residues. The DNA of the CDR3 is TGCAGCGTTGACACACCAAACTATGGCTACACCTTC. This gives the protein CSVDTPNYGYTF.

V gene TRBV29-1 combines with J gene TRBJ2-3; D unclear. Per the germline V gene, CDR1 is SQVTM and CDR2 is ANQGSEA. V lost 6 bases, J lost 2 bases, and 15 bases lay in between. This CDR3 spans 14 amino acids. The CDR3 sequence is CSVGEYRNTDTQYF. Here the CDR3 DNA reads TGCAGCGTCGGCGAGTACAGAAACACAGATACGCAGTATTTT.

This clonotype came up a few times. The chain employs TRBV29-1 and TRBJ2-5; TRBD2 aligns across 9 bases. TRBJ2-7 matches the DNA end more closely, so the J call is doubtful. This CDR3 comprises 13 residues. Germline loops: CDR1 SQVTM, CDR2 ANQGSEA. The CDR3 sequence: CSVEGTSDYEQYF. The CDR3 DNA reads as TGCAGCGTTGAAGGGACTAGCGATTACGAGCAGTACTTC.

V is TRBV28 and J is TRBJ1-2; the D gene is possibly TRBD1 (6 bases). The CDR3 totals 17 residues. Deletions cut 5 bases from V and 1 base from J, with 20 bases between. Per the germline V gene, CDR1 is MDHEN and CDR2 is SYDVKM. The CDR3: CASSPPEQGPNNYGYTF. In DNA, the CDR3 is TGTGCCAGCAGTCCACCGGAACAGGGACCCAATAACTATGGCTACACCTTC.

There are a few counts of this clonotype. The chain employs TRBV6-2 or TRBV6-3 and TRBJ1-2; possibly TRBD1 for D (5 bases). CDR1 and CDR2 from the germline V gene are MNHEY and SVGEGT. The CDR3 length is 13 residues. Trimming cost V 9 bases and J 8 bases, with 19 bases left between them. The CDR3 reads CASTHGSRAGYTF. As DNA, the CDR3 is TGTGCCAGTACTCATGGGTCCAGGGCCGGCTACACCTTC.

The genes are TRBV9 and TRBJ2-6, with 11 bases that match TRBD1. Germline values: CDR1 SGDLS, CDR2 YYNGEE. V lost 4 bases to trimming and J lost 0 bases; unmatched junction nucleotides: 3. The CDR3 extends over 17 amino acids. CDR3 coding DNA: TGTGCCAGCAGCCCCGGGACAGGGGGCTCTGGGGCCAACGTCCTGACTTTC. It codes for CASSPGTGGSGANVLTF.

The DNA of the CDR3 is TGCGCCAGCAGCCCCGTTACTTTCACTAGCGGGAGGGCCGAGCAGTACTTC. Translated, it gives CASSPVTFTSGRAEQYF. This sequence joins TRBV4-3 and TRBJ2-4; TRBD2 aligns across 13 bases. The J call may be faulty, since TRBJ2-7 better matches the DNA end. The germline CDR1 and CDR2 sequences are LGHNA and YSLEER. This CDR3 spans 17 amino acids.

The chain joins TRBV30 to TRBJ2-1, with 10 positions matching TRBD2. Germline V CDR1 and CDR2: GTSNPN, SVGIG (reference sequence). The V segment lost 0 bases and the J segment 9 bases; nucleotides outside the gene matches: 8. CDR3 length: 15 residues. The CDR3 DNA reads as TGTGCCTGGAGTGTAAGGAGCGGGGGGGCCGTTGAGCAGTTCTTC. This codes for CAWSVRSGGAVEQFF.

The CDR3 sequence is CASSSRGRARDEQYF. The DNA for the CDR3 is TGTGCCAGCAGTTCCCGGGGCAGGGCCAGGGACGAGCAGTACTTC. The chain has TRBV27 and TRBJ2-5, with D perhaps matching TRBD1 or TRBD2 (5 bases each). The DNA end lines up better with TRBJ2-7; the J call may be wrong. CDR3 size: 15 residues. From germline, CDR1 is MNHEY and CDR2 SMNVEV (reference sequence).

The CDR3 reads CASSLSTIWSYEQYF. Written as DNA, the CDR3 is TGTGCCAGCAGTTTATCGACTATCTGGTCCTACGAGCAGTACTTC. This chain links TRBV6-5 with TRBJ2-7; perhaps TRBD2 as D (5 bases). The germline gives CDR1 MNHEY, CDR2 SVGAGI. V was clipped by 4 bases and J by 1 base, with 14 bases between them. This CDR3 is 15 amino acids long.

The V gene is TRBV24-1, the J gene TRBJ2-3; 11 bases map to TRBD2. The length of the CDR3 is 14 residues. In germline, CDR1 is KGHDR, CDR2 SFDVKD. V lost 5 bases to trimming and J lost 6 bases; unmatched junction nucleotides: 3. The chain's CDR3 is CATSVTSGSDTQYF. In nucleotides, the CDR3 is TGTGCCACCAGTGTTACTAGCGGGAGTGATACGCAGTATTTT.

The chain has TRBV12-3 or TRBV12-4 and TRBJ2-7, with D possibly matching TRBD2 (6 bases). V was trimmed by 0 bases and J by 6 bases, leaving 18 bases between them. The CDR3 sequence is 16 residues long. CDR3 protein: CASSLAADRRGGEQYF. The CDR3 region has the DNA TGTGCCAGCAGTTTAGCGGCAGACCGGCGGGGTGGCGAGCAGTACTTC.

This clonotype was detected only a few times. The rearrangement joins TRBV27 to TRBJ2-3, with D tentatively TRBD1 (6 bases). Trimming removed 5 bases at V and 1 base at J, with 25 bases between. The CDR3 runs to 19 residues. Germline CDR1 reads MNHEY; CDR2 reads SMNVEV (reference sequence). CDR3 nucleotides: TGTGCCAGCAGTCCCGCGGGTACAGGGACCGTGCGAGGCACAGATACGCAGTATTTT. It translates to CASSPAGTGTVRGTDTQYF.

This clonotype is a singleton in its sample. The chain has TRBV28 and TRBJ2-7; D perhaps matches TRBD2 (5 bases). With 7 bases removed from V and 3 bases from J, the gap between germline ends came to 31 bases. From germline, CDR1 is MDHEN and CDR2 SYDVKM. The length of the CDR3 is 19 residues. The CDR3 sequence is CASMERRLTRLSRLYEQYF. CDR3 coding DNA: TGTGCCAGCATGGAGCGGAGGTTGACGCGCTTATCGAGACTCTACGAGCAGTACTTC.

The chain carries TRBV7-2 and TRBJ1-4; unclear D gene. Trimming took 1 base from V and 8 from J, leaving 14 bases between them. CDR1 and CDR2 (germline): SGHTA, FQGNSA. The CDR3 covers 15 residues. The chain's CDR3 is CASSLEGGLGEKLFF. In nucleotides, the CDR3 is TGTGCCAGCAGCTTAGAGGGTGGGTTAGGGGAAAAACTGTTTTTT.

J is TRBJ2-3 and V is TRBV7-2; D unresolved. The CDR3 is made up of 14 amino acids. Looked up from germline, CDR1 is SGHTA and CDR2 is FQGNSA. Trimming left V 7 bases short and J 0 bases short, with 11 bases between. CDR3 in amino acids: CASTSTASTDTQYF. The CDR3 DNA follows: TGTGCCAGCACCTCTACGGCTAGCACAGATACGCAGTATTTT. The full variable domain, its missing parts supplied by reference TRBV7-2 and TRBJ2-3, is GAGVSQSPSNKVTEKGKDVELRCDPISGHTALYWYRQSLGQGLEFLIYFQGNSAPDKSGLPSDRFSAERTGGSVSTLTIQRTQQEDSAVYLCASTSTASTDTQYFGPGTRLTVL.

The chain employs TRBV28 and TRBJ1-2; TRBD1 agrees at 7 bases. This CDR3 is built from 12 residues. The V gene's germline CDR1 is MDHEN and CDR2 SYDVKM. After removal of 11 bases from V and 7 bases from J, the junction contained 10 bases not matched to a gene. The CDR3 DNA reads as TGTGCCGGCGGACAGGACCTGATTGGCTACACCTTC. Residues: CAGGQDLIGYTF.

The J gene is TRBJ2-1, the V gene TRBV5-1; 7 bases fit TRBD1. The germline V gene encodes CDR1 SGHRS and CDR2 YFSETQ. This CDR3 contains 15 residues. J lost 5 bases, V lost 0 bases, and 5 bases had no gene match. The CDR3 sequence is CASSLGGGADNEQFF. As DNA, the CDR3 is TGCGCCAGCAGCTTGGGAGGGGGCGCGGACAATGAGCAGTTCTTC.

CDR3 sequence reads: CASSEERGAFLHEQFF. The CDR3 nucleotides are TGTGCCAGCAGTGAAGAACGAGGGGCCTTTCTCCATGAGCAGTTCTTC. This chain connects TRBV6-1 to TRBJ2-1; D tentatively reads TRBD1 or TRBD2 (5 bases each). The V gene's germline CDR1 is MNHNS and CDR2 SASEGT. Trimming removed 1 base at V and 8 bases at J, with 18 bases between. This CDR3 is built from 16 residues.

This chain's CDR3 is CASSRTNYNEQFF. The CDR3 bases are TGCGCCAGCAGCCGGACCAACTACAATGAGCAGTTCTTC. This chain uses TRBV4-1 with TRBJ2-1; D ambiguous. The germline CDR1 and CDR2 sequences are MGHRA and YSYEKL. The CDR3 covers 13 residues. The V end was cut by 4 bases, the J end by 3 bases, with 7 bases between.

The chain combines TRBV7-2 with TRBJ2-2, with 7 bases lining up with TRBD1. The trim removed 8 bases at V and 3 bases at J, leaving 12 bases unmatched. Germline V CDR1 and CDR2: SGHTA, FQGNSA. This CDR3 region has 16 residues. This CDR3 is CASRKQTGRDTGELFF. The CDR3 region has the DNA TGTGCCAGCCGTAAACAGACAGGGCGAGACACCGGGGAGCTGTTTTTT.

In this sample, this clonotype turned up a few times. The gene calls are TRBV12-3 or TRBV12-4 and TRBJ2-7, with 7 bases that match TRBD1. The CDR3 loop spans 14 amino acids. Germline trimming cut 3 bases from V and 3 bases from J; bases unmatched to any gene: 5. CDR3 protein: CASSFRGLNYEQYF. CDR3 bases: TGTGCCAGCAGTTTTAGGGGGCTTAACTACGAGCAGTACTTC.

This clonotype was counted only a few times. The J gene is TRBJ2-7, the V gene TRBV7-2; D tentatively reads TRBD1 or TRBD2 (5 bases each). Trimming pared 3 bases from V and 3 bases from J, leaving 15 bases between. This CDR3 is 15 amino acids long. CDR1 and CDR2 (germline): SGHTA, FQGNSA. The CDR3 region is CASSFGTHRVYEQYF. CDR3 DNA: TGTGCCAGCAGCTTCGGGACCCACCGAGTCTACGAGCAGTACTTC.

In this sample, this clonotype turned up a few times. CDR3 amino acids: CASSSVTSGGETQYF. CDR3 DNA: TGTGCCAGCAGCTCGGTGACTAGCGGGGGAGAGACCCAGTACTTC. The rearrangement joins TRBV7-9 to TRBJ2-7; 12 bases are shared with TRBD2. The J call may be incorrect, as the DNA end agrees better with TRBJ2-5. Germline V gene lookup returns CDR1 SEHNR and CDR2 FQNEAQ (reference sequence). This CDR3 comprises 15 residues.

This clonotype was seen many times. DNA for the CDR3: TGTGCCAGCAGTTATTCGAGAAGGGGTGGTAATGAGCAGTTCTTC. Translation gives CASSYSRRGGNEQFF. This sequence joins TRBV28 and TRBJ2-1; D possibly corresponds to TRBD1 (5 bases). This CDR3 is 15 amino acids long. V was shortened by 4 bases and J by 7 bases, with 17 bases between the two germline ends. Germline-derived CDR1 and CDR2 are MDHEN and SYDVKM.

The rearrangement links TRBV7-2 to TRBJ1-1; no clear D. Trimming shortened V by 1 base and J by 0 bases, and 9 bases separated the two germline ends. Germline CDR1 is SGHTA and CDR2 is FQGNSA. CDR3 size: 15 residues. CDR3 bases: TGTGCCAGCAGCTTAGTGTTCAAGGTGAACACTGAAGCTTTCTTT. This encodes CASSLVFKVNTEAFF.

The CDR3 DNA follows: TGTGCCAGCAGTTACATCCTTCAGGGTCTTAACTATGGCTACACCTTC. Amino acids: CASSYILQGLNYGYTF. This chain uses TRBV27 with TRBJ1-2, with D maybe TRBD1 (5 bases). Trimming pared 4 bases from V and 1 base from J, leaving 16 bases between. Germline lookup yields CDR1 MNHEY and CDR2 SMNVEV (reference sequence). CDR3 length: 16 residues.

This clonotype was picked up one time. The CDR3 is CASSLKDRINEKLFF. In DNA, the CDR3 is TGCGCCAGCAGCTTGAAAGACAGAATCAATGAAAAACTGTTTTTT. This sequence joins TRBV5-1 and TRBJ1-4; D is perhaps TRBD1 (5 bases). Germline CDR1 and CDR2: SGHRS and YFSETQ. This CDR3 has 15 residues. Trimming took 1 base from V and 5 from J, leaving 12 bases between them.